The sequence of this TCR beta chain was determined in a study of shared clonotypes between healthy human individuals. The split of CD4+ cells yielded CD45RA+ naive and CD45RA-negative memory subsets. The repertoire was sequenced with immunoSEQ multiplex PCR; TCRdb's copy has only in-frame clones and lacks some. The sample yields about 2.3 million clones, 80% to 95% seen once. The sequenced sample consisted of naive CD4+ T cells from PBMCs. Subset of the sample: CD45RA+ positively selected. The TCR sequence derives from a young man in good health. Some clones in this sample may be carry-over from other donors' samples.

CDR3 amino acids: CASSVMGGLAGSFGYNEQFF. The CDR3 coding sequence is TGTGCCAGCAGCGTAATGGGTGGACTAGCGGGATCTTTTGGCTACAATGAGCAGTTCTTC. This rearrangement joins TRBV9 to TRBJ2-1; 12 bases are a match to TRBD2. Germline CDR1 SGDLS, CDR2 YYNGEE. This CDR3 region has 20 residues. J lost 3 bases, V lost 1 base, and 14 bases had no gene match.